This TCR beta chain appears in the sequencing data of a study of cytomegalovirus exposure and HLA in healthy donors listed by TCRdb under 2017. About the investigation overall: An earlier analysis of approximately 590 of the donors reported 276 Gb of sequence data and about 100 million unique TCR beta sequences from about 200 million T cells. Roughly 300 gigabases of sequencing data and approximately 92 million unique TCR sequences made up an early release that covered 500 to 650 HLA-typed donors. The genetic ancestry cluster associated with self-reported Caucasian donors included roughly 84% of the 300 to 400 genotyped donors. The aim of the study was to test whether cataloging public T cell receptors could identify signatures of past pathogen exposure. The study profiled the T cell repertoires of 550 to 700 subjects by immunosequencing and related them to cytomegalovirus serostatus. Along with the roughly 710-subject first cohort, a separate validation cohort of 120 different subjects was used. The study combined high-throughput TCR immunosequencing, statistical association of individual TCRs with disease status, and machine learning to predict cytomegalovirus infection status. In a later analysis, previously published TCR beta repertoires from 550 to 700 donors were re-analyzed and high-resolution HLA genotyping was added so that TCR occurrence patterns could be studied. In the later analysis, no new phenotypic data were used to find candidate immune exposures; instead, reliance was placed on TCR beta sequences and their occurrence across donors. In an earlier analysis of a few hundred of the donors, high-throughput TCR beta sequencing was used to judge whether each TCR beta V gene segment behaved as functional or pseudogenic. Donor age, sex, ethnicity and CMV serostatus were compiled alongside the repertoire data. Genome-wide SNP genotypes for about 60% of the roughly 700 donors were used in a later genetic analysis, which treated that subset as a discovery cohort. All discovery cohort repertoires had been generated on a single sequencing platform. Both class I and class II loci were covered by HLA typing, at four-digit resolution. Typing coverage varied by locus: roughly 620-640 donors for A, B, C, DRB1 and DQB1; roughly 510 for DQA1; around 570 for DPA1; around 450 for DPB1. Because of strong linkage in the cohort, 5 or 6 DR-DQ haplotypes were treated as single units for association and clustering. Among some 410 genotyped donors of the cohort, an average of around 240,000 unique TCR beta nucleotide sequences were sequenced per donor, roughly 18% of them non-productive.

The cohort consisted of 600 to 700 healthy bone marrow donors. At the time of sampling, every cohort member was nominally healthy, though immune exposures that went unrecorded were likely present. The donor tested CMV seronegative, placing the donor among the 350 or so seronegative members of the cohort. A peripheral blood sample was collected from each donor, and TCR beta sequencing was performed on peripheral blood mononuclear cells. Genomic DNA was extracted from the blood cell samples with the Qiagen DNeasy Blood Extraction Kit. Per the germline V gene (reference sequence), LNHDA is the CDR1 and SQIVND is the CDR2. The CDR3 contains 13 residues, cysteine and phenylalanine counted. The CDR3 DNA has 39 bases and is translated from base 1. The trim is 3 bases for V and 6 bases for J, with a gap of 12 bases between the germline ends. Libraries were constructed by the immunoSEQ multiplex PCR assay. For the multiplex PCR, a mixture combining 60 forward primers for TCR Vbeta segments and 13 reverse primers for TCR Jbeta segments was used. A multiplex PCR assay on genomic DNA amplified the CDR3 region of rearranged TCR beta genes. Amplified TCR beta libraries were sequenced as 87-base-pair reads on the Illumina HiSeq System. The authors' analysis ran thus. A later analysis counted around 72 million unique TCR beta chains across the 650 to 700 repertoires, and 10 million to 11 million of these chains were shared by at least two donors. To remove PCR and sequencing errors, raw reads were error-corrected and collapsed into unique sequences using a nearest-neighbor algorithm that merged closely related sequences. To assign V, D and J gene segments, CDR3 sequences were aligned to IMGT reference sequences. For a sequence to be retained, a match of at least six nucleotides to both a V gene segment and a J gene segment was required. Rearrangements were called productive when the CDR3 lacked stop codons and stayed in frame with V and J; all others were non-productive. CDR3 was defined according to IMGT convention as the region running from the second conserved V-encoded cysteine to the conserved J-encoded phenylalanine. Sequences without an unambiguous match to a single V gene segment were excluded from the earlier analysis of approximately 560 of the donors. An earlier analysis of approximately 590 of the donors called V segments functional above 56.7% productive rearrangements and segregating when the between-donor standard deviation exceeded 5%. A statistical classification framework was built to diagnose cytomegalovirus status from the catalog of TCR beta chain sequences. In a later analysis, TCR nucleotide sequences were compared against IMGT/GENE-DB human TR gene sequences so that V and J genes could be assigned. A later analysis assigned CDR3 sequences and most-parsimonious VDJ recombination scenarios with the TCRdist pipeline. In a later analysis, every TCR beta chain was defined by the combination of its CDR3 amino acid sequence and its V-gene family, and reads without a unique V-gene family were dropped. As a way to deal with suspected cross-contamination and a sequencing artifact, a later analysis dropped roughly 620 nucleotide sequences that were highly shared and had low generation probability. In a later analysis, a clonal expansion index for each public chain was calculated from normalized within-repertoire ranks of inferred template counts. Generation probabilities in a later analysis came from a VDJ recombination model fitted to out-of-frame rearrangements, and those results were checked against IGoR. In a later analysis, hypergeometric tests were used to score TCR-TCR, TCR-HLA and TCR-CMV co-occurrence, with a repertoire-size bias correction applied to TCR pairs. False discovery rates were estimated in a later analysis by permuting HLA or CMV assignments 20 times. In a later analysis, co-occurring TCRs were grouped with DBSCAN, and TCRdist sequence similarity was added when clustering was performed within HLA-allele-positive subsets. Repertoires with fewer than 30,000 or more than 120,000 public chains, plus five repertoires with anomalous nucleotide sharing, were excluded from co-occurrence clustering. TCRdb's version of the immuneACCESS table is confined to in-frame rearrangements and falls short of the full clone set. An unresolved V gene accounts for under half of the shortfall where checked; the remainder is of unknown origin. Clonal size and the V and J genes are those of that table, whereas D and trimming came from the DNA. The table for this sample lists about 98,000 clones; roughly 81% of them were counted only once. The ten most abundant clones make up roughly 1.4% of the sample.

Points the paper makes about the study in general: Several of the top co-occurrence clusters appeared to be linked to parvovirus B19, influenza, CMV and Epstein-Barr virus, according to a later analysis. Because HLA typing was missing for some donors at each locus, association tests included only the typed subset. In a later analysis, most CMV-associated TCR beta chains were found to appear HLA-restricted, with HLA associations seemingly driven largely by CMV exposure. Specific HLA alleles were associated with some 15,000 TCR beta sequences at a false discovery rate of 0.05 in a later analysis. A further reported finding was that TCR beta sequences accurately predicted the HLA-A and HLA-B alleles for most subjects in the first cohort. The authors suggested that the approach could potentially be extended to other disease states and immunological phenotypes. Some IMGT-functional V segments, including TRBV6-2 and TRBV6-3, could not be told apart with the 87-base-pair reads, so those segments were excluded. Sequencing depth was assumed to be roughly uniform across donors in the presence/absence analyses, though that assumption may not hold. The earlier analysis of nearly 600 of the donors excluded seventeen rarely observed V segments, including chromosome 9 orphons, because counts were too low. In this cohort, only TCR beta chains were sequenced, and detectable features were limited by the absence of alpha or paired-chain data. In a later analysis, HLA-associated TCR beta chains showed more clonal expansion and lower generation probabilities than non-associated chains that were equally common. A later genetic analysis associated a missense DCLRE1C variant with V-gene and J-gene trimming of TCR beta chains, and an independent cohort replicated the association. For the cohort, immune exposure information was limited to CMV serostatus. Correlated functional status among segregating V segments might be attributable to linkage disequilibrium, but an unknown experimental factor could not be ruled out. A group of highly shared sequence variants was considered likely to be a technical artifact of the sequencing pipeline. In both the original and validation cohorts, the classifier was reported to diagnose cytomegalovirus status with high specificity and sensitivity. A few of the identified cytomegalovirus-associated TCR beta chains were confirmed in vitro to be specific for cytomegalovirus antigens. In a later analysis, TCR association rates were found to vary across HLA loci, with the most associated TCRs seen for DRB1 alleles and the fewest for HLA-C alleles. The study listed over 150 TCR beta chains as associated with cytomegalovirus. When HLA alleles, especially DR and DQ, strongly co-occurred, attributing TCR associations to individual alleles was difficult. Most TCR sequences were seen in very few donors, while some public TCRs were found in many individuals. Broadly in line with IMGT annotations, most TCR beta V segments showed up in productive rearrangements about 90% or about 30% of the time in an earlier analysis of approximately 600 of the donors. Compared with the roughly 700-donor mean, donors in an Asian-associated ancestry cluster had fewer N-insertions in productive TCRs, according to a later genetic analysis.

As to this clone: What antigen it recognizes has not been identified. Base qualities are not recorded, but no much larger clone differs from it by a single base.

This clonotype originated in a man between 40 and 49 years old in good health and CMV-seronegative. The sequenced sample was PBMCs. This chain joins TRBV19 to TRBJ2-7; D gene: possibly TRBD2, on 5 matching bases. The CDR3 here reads CASSIRLGSEQYF. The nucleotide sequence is TGTGCCAGTAGTATTCGGCTGGGGAGCGAGCAGTACTTC.